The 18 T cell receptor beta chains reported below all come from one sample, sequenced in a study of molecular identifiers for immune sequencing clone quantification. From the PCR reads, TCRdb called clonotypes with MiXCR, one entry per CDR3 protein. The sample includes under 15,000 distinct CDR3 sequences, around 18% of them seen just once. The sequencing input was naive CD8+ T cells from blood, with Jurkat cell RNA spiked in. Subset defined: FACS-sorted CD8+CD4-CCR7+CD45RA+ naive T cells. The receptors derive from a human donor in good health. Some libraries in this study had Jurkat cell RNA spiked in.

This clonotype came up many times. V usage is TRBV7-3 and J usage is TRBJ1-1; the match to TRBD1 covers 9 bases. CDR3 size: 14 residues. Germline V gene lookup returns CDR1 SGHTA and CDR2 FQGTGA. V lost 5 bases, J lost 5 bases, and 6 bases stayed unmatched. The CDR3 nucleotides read TGTGCCAGCAGCCCGGGACAGGGAGGAACTGAAGCTTTCTTT. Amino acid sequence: CASSPGQGGTEAFF.

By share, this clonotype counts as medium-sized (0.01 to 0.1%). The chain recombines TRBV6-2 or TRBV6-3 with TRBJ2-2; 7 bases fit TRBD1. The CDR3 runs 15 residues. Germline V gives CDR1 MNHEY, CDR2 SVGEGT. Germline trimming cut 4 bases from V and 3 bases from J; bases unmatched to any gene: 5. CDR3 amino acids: CASSFLTGDTGELFF. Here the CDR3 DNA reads TGTGCCAGCAGTTTCCTAACAGGGGACACCGGGGAGCTGTTTTTT.

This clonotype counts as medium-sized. The CDR3 DNA is TGTGCCAGCAACGACGGGAGGCATACGCAGTATTTT. Its translation: CASNDGRHTQYF. The rearrangement links TRBV28 to TRBJ2-3; 7 bases map to TRBD2. Unmatched junction bases numbered 5, after V lost 7 bases and J lost 7 bases. Germline V gene data show CDR1 as MDHEN and CDR2 as SYDVKM. CDR3 size: 12 residues.

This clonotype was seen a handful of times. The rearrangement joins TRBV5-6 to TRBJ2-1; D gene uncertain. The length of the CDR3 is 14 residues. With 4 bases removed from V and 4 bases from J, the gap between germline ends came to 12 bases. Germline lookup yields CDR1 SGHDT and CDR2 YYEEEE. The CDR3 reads CASSLGVVYNEQFF. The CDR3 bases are TGTGCCAGCAGCCTCGGAGTAGTATACAATGAGCAGTTCTTC.

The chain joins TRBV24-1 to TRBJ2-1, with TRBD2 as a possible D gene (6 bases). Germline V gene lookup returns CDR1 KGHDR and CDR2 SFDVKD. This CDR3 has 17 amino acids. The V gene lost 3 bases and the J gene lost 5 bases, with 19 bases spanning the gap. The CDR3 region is CATSDHKTSILNNEQFF. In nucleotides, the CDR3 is TGTGCCACCAGTGATCATAAGACTAGTATCCTAAACAATGAGCAGTTCTTC.

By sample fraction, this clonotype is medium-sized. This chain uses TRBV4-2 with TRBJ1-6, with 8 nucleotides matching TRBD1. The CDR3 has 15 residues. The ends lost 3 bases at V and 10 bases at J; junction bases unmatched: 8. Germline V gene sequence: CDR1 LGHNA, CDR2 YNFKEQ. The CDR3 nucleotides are TGTGCCAGCAGCCAGTCCGGACAGGGAGCGTCACCCCTCCACTTT. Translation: CASSQSGQGASPLHF.

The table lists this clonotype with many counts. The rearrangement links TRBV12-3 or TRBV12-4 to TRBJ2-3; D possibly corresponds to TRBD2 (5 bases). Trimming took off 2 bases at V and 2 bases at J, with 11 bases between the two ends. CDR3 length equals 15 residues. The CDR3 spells CASSLTGSPTDTQYF. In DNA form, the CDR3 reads TGTGCCAGCAGTTTAACGGGGTCCCCCACAGATACGCAGTATTTT.

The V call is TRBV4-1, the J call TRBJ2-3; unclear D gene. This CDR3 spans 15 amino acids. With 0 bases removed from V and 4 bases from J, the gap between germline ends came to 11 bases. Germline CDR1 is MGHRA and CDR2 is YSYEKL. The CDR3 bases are TGCGCCAGCAGCCAAGAGGGTCAGCCGGCAGATACGCAGTATTTT. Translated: CASSQEGQPADTQYF.

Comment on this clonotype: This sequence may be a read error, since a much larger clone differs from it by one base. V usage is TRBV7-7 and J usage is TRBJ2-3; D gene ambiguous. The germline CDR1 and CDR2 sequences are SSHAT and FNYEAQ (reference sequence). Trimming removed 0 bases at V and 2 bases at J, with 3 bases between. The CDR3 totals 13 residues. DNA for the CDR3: TGTGCCAGCAGCTTAGCCAACACAGATACGCAGTATTTT. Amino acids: CASSLANTDTQYF. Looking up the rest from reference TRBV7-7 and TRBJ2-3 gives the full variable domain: GAGVSQSPRYKVTKRGQDVTLRCDPISSHATLYWYQQALGQGPEFLTYFNYEAQPDKSGLPSDRFSAERPEGSISTLTIQRTEQRDSAMYRCASSLANTDTQYFGPGTRLTVL.

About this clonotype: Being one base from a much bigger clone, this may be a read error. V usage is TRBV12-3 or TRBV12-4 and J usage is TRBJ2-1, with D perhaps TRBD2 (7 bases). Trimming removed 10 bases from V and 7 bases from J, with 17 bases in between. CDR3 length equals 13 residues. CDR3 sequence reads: CANTLGGANEQFF. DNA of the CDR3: TGTGCCAACACCCTAGGGGGGGCGAATGAGCAGTTCTTC.

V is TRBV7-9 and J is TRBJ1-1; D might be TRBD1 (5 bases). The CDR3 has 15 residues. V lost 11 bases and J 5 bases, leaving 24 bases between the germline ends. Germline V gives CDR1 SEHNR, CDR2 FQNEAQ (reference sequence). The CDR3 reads CAGIPSETVFTEAFF. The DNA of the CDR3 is TGTGCCGGCATACCCTCTGAGACAGTGTTTACTGAAGCTTTCTTT.

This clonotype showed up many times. The CDR3 sequence is CASTPTGITDTQYF. Here the CDR3 DNA reads TGTGCCAGCACTCCAACAGGGATCACAGATACGCAGTATTTT. The gene calls are TRBV12-3 or TRBV12-4 and TRBJ2-3, with a tentative D call TRBD1 (6 bases). This CDR3 has 14 residues. Trimming removed 7 bases from V and 2 bases from J, with 13 bases in between.

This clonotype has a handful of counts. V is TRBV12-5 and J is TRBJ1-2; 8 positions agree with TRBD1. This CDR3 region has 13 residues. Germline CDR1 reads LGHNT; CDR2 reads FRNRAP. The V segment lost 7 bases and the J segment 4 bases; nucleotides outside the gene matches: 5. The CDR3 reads CASASTGGYGYTF. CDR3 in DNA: TGTGCTAGTGCCTCAACAGGGGGCTATGGCTACACCTTC.

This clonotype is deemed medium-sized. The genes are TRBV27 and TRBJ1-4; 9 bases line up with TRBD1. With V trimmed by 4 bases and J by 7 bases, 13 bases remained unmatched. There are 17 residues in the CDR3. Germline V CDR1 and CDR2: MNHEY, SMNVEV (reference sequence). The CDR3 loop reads CASSSFPGQGPVEKLFF. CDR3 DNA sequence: TGTGCCAGCAGTTCCTTCCCGGGACAGGGTCCTGTTGAAAAACTGTTTTTT.

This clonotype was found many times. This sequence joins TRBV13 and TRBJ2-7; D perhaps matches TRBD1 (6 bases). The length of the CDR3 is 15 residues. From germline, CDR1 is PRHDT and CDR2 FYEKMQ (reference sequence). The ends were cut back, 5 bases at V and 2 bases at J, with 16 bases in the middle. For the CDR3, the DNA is TGTGCCAGCAGCCTGGGGGCAGGCGGTCCCTACGAGCAGTACTTC. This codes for CASSLGAGGPYEQYF.

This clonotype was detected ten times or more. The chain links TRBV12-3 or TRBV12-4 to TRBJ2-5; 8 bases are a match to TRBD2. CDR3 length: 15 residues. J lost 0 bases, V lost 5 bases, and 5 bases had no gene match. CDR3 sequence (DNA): TGTGCCAGCAGTCCCAAGGGACTAGACCAAGAGACCCAGTACTTC. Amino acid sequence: CASSPKGLDQETQYF.

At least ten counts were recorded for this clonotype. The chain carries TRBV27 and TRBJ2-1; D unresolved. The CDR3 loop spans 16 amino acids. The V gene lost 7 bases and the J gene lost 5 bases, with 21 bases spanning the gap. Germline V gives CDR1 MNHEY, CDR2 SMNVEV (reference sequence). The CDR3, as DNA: TGTGCCAGCACCCCCCTCAGCAGATCCCAAAACAATGAGCAGTTCTTC. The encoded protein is CASTPLSRSQNNEQFF.

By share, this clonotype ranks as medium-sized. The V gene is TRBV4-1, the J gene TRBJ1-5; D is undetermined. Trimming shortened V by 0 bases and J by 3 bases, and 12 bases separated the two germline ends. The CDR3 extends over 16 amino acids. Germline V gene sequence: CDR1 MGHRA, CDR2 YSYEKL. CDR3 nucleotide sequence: TGCGCCAGCAGCCAAGATGGGGTCTTAGACAATCAGCCCCAGCATTTT. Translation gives CASSQDGVLDNQPQHF.